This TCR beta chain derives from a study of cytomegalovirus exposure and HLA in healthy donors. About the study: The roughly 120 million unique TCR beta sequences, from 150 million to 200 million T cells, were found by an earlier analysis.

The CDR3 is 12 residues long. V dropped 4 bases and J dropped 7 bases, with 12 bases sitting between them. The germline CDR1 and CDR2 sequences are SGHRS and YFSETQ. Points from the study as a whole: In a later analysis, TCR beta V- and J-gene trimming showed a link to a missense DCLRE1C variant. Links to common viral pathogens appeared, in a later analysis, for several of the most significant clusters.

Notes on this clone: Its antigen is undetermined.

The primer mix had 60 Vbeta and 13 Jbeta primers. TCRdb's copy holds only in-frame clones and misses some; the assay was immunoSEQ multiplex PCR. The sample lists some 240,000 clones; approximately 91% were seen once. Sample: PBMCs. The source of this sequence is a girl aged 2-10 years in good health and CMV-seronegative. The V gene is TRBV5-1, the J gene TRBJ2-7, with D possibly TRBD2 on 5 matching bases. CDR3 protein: CASSPSGGEQYF. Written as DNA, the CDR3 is TGCGCCAGCAGCCCCAGTGGCGGGGAGCAGTACTTC.